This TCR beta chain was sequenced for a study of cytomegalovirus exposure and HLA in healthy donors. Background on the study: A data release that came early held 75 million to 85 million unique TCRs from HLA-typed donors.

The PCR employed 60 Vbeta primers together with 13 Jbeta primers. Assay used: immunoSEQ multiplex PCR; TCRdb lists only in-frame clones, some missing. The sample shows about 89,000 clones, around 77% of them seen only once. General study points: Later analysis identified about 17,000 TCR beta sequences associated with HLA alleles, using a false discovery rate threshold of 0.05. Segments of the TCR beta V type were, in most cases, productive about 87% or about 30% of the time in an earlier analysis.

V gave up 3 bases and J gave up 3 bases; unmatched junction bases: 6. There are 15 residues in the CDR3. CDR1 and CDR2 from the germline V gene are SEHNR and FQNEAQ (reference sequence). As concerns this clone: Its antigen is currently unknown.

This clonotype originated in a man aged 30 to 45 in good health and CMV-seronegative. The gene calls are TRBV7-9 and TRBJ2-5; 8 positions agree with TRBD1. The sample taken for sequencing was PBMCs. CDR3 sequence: CASSLGQGAEETQYF. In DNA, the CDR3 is TGTGCCAGCAGCTTGGGCCAGGGGGCAGAAGAGACCCAGTACTTC.